The 25 T cell receptor beta chains presented below share a single source sample, sequenced in a study of identical twins. TCRdb reanalysed the 5' RACE reads using MiXCR and keeps one entry per CDR3 protein. The sample yields approximately 700,000 distinct CDR3 sequences, around 6% seen once. The material sequenced was naive T cells sorted from blood. Every receptor here comes from a young man in good health.

This clonotype has a count of ten or more. This rearrangement joins TRBV20-1 to TRBJ2-1; no definite D call. CDR1 DFQATT and CDR2 SNEGSKA come from the germline V gene (reference sequence). V was shortened by 6 bases and J by 0 bases, with 12 bases between the two germline ends. There are 14 residues in the CDR3. The CDR3 region has the DNA TGCAGTGCAACTTTGGATAGCTCCTACAATGAGCAGTTCTTC. This gives the protein CSATLDSSYNEQFF.

This clonotype was recorded at least ten times. The CDR3 protein is CASMRYNEQFF. Written as DNA, the CDR3 is TGTGCCAGCATGAGGTACAATGAGCAGTTCTTC. This chain uses TRBV28 with TRBJ2-1; D call uncertain. This CDR3 contains 11 residues. Trimming took off 7 bases at V and 4 bases at J, with 5 bases between the two ends. Germline assignment: CDR1 MDHEN and CDR2 SYDVKM.

This rearrangement joins TRBV6-5 to TRBJ1-3; D remains unclear. V lost 0 bases to trimming and J lost 2 bases, with 5 bases between them. The CDR3 is made up of 14 amino acids. The germline CDR1 and CDR2 sequences are MNHEY and SVGAGI. Here the CDR3 DNA reads TGTGCCAGCAGTTACTCGCGGGCTGGAAACACCATATATTTT. Translation gives CASSYSRAGNTIYF.

The gene calls are TRBV5-5 and TRBJ2-1, with D uncertain. V was clipped by 1 base and J by 2 bases, with 13 bases between them. Germline V gene data show CDR1 as SGHKS and CDR2 as YYEKEE (reference sequence). This CDR3 has 16 amino acids. CDR3 DNA sequence: TGTGCCAGCAGCTTGTGGTGGGAAATGGCCTACAATGAGCAGTTCTTC. Translation gives CASSLWWEMAYNEQFF.

V usage is TRBV6-2 or TRBV6-3 and J usage is TRBJ2-3; the D gene is possibly TRBD2 (6 bases). V lost 7 bases, J lost 0 bases, and 20 bases lay in between. This CDR3 has 17 residues. The germline V gene encodes CDR1 MNHEY and CDR2 SVGEGT. The CDR3 bases are TGTGCCAGCAAACGAGACCTGAGGAGGGCTAGCACAGATACGCAGTATTTT. This gives the protein CASKRDLRRASTDTQYF.

The CDR3 DNA reads as TGTGCCAGCAGTTGGGGCAGGGGCAGCAATCAGCCCCAGCATTTT. Translated: CASSWGRGSNQPQHF. The chain combines TRBV6-2 or TRBV6-3 with TRBJ1-5; D might be TRBD1 (6 bases). Between the trimmed V and J ends, which lost 4 bases and 1 base, there was a span of 11 bases. The CDR3 has 15 residues. Germline V CDR1 and CDR2: MNHEY, SVGEGT.

In this sample, this clonotype turned up many times. V gene TRBV29-1 combines with J gene TRBJ2-1, with 12 bases matching TRBD2. This CDR3 region has 14 residues. In germline, CDR1 is SQVTM, CDR2 ANQGSEA. V lost 5 bases to trimming and J lost 12 bases; unmatched junction nucleotides: 11. CDR3 coding DNA: TGCAGCGTTAACGTGGGTCTAGCGGGAGGGAGGCAGTTCTTC. It is translated as CSVNVGLAGGRQFF.

This clonotype occurred many times. CDR3 sequence reads: CSVEDSQAGAVGDTQYF. As DNA, the CDR3 is TGCAGCGTTGAAGATTCCCAGGCGGGAGCGGTGGGAGATACGCAGTATTTT. This chain uses TRBV29-1 with TRBJ2-3; TRBD2 aligns across 7 bases. J was trimmed by 5 bases and V by 0 bases; bases with no gene match: 14. CDR1 is SQVTM, CDR2 ANQGSEA, per germline. The CDR3 is 17 residues long.

V gene TRBV6-2 or TRBV6-3 combines with J gene TRBJ1-5; unclear D gene. CDR1 and CDR2 from the germline V gene are MNHEY and SVGEGT. Trimming shortened V by 2 bases and J by 3 bases, and 5 bases separated the two germline ends. This CDR3 has 13 residues. DNA for the CDR3: TGTGCCAGCAGTTACAGGTTCAATCAGCCCCAGCATTTT. It translates to CASSYRFNQPQHF.

This clonotype was seen ten or more times. The chain uses TRBV12-3 or TRBV12-4 and TRBJ2-5; TRBD2 might be the D (5 bases). Trimming left V 6 bases short and J 3 bases short, with 11 bases between. The CDR3 runs 13 residues. The CDR3 is CASSDGNEETQYF. The CDR3 nucleotides are TGTGCCAGCAGCGACGGGAACGAAGAGACCCAGTACTTC.

The rearrangement joins TRBV2 to TRBJ2-1; 12 nucleotides match TRBD2. Germline trimming cut 4 bases from V and 9 bases from J; bases unmatched to any gene: 7. Germline V gene data show CDR1 as SNHLY and CDR2 as FYNNEI. The CDR3 is 15 amino acids. The CDR3 protein is CASSGLAGGPVEQFF. The DNA for the CDR3 is TGTGCCAGCAGTGGCCTAGCGGGAGGGCCGGTTGAGCAGTTCTTC. Looking up the rest from reference TRBV2 and TRBJ2-1 gives the full variable domain: EPEVTQTPSHQVTQMGQEVILRCVPISNHLYFYWYRQILGQKVEFLVSFYNNEISEKSEIFDDQFSVERPDGSNFTLKIRSTKLEDSAMYFCASSGLAGGPVEQFFGPGTRLTVL.

This clonotype has a count of ten or more. For the CDR3, the DNA is TGTGCCACCAGCAGAGATCGGGGGCAGGATGGAGAGACCCAGTACTTC. Translated: CATSRDRGQDGETQYF. This chain connects TRBV15 to TRBJ2-5; D is possibly TRBD1 or TRBD2 (6 bases each). The germline V and J ends were trimmed by 0 bases and 4 bases, with 15 bases remaining between them. Germline V CDR1 and CDR2: LNHNV, YYDKDF (reference sequence). CDR3 length: 16 residues. The full variable domain, with the rest looked up from reference TRBV15 and TRBJ2-5, is DAMVIQNPRYQVTQFGKPVTLSCSQTLNHNVMYWYQQKSSQAPKLLFHYYDKDFNNEADTPDNFQSRRPNTSFCFLDIRSPGLGDTAMYLCATSRDRGQDGETQYFGPGTRLLVL.

This clonotype occurred many times. This chain connects TRBV4-2 to TRBJ2-3; TRBD2 matches 12 bases. The CDR3 loop spans 18 amino acids. Germline lookup yields CDR1 LGHNA and CDR2 YNFKEQ. V trimming: 0 bases; J trimming: 4 bases; junction bases outside the gene matches: 8. The CDR3 DNA follows: TGTGCCAGCAGCCAAGAGCGGCTAGCGGGAGGGGGGGCAGATACGCAGTATTTT. It is translated as CASSQERLAGGGADTQYF.

This chain links TRBV5-1 with TRBJ1-3; the D gene is possibly TRBD1 (5 bases). V was trimmed by 0 bases and J by 0 bases, leaving 10 bases between them. Per the germline V gene, CDR1 is SGHRS and CDR2 is YFSETQ. The CDR3 consists of 16 residues. The DNA of the CDR3 is TGCGCCAGCAGCTTGGAGCAGGGCAACTCTGGAAACACCATATATTTT. This codes for CASSLEQGNSGNTIYF. The variable domain in full, with the rest retrieved from reference TRBV5-1 and TRBJ1-3, is KAGVTQTPRYLIKTRGQQVTLSCSPISGHRSVSWYQQTPGQGLQFLFEYFSETQRNKGNFPGRFSGRQFSNSRSEMNVSTLELGDSALYLCASSLEQGNSGNTIYFGEGSWLTVV.

This clonotype was found many times. J is TRBJ2-7 and V is TRBV21-1; TRBD2, the table's D call, lacks a check against the DNA. TRBV21-1 has pseudogene status. This CDR3 contains 15 residues. The CDR3 reads CASSKVLAGGDEQYV. The CDR3 nucleotides read TGTGCCAGCAGCAAAGTTCTAGCGGGAGGTGATGAGCAGTACGTC.

In this sample, this clonotype turned up many times. J is TRBJ2-1 and V is TRBV24-1; D uncertain. The CDR3 consists of 13 residues. With 8 bases removed from V and 5 bases from J, the gap between germline ends came to 12 bases. CDR1 is KGHDR, CDR2 SFDVKD, per germline. The CDR3 here is CATNSVRNNEQFF. CDR3 bases: TGTGCCACCAATTCGGTCCGGAACAATGAGCAGTTCTTC.

Many counts were recorded for this clonotype. V usage is TRBV28 and J usage is TRBJ2-4; D might be TRBD2 (6 bases). The CDR3 length is 15 residues. V dropped 8 bases and J dropped 0 bases, with 14 bases sitting between them. CDR1 is MDHEN and CDR2 is SYDVKM in the germline V gene. The CDR3 spells CASVTGGPAKNIQYF. The CDR3 bases are TGTGCCAGCGTTACTGGAGGGCCAGCCAAAAACATTCAGTACTTC.

This clonotype occurred many times. The rearrangement links TRBV4-1 to TRBJ2-4; D gene uncertain. Between the trimmed V and J ends, which lost 2 bases and 7 bases, there was a span of 18 bases. There are 16 residues in the CDR3. The germline V gene encodes CDR1 MGHRA and CDR2 YSYEKL. The CDR3 sequence is CASSQLPSPYGNIQYF. The CDR3 DNA reads TGCGCCAGCAGCCAATTACCGTCACCCTACGGGAACATTCAGTACTTC.

This clonotype was picked up many times. The J gene is TRBJ1-1, the V gene TRBV6-1; tentative D call: TRBD1 (5 bases). The CDR3 has 14 amino acids. V dropped 7 bases and J dropped 0 bases, with 12 bases sitting between them. Germline CDR1 and CDR2: MNHNS and SASEGT. CDR3 sequence (DNA): TGTGCCAGCATCAAGCAGGGATTGAACACTGAAGCTTTCTTT. Its translation: CASIKQGLNTEAFF.

This clonotype has at least ten counts. The chain couples TRBV10-3 to TRBJ1-5; TRBD1 might be the D (5 bases). Per germline, CDR1 ENHRY and CDR2 SYGVKD. Trimming removed 7 bases from V and 0 bases from J, with 7 bases in between. This CDR3 contains 13 residues. The CDR3 bases are TGTGCCATCACGGGGGATAGCAATCAGCCCCAGCATTTT. Translation gives CAITGDSNQPQHF.

This clonotype was counted at least ten times. The V gene is TRBV5-5, the J gene TRBJ1-1; 7 nucleotides match TRBD1. The V gene end was trimmed by 6 bases and the J gene end by 1 base; junction bases not matched to a gene: 3. CDR1 SGHKS and CDR2 YYEKEE come from the germline V gene (reference sequence). The CDR3 is 13 residues long. CDR3 sequence (DNA): TGTGCCAGCACCGGGGACAGGAACACTGAAGCTTTCTTT. Amino acids: CASTGDRNTEAFF.

This clonotype was observed at least ten times. The CDR3 reads CASSSHLLESYTQYF. The CDR3 DNA sequence: TGTGCCAGCAGTTCCCACTTACTTGAGTCATATACGCAGTATTTT. The chain carries TRBV27 and TRBJ2-3; D remains unclear. The CDR3 has 15 residues. The germline V gene has CDR1 MNHEY and CDR2 SMNVEV (reference sequence). V gave up 4 bases and J gave up 7 bases, with 18 bases separating them.

The chain has TRBV6-2 or TRBV6-3 and TRBJ2-7; D is possibly TRBD2 (5 bases). Per germline, CDR1 MNHEY and CDR2 SVGEGT. Trimming pared 5 bases from V and 2 bases from J, leaving 22 bases between. The CDR3 has 17 residues. CDR3 amino acids: CASSPRRQFLEPYEQYF. For the CDR3, the DNA is TGTGCCAGCAGTCCCCGGAGGCAGTTTCTTGAGCCCTACGAGCAGTACTTC.

V usage is TRBV20-1 and J usage is TRBJ2-1, with 13 bases aligning to TRBD2. The J call may be mistaken, given a closer DNA end match to TRBJ2-7. The CDR3 sequence is 14 residues long. Germline CDR1 DFQATT, CDR2 SNEGSKA (reference sequence). The CDR3 sequence is CSATGTSGVNEQYF. The CDR3 DNA reads as TGCAGTGCCACCGGGACTAGCGGGGTTAATGAGCAGTACTTC.

The chain combines TRBV6-2 or TRBV6-3 with TRBJ1-5; no definite D call. Germline V gene data show CDR1 as MNHEY and CDR2 as SVGEGT. This CDR3 contains 14 residues. V shed 2 bases and J shed 5 bases, with 10 bases lying between them. CDR3: CASSYRFEDQPQHF. Here the CDR3 DNA reads TGTGCCAGCAGTTACAGGTTCGAAGATCAGCCCCAGCATTTT.